The T cell receptor beta chain under discussion was sequenced for a study of CD4+ T cells in melanoma. Data came from immunoSEQ multiplex PCR; TCRdb stores just in-frame clones and leaves some out. The sample carries some 13,000 clones, 68% recorded once. As regards this clone: Antigen unknown.

The CDR3 covers 15 residues. Trimming at V came to 5 bases and at J to 4 bases, leaving 8 bases not matched to a gene. Germline V gene sequence: CDR1 SGHTA, CDR2 FQGNSA. Study-wide points: CD8+ T cell, macrophage and B cell function reportedly correlated with neoantigen-specific CD4+ T cells. Neoantigen-specific CD4+ T cells in melanoma reportedly had diverse differentiation states.

This chain links TRBV7-2 with TRBJ2-1; 7 bases match TRBD2. The material sequenced was cells from a culture (not recorded whether cultured in vitro). This TCR was sampled from a human donor with melanoma. The CDR3 DNA reads as TGTGCCAGCAGCACCTTTAGCGGGCCATACAATGAGCAGTTCTTC. It specifies CASSTFSGPYNEQFF.